The following is a TCR beta chain sequence with its context. This sample is part of a study of blood T cell repertoires in COVID-19. Study information: Both acute and convalescent COVID-19 samples were obtained from the United States, Italy and Spain. T cells, B-cell-depleted T cells, or PBMCs supplied cDNA or gDNA.

Per the original data handling: Estimation of nucleated cell counts relied on the amplification of reference gene primers. Generated by immunoSEQ multiplex PCR, the TCRdb table keeps only in-frame clones and is missing some. The V and J calls and the clone size are those of that table, but D and trimming were determined from the DNA. The sample comprises roughly 43,000 clones, 87% of which are singletons, and more than 15% rests with the top ten. Germline loops: CDR1 ENHRY, CDR2 SYGVKD. Unmatched junction bases numbered 4, after V lost 3 bases and J lost 0 bases. The CDR3 is 16 residues long. This TCR derives from a human donor in a cohort sampled during active COVID-19. Sequenced: peripheral blood. The chain has TRBV10-3 and TRBJ2-2, with 7 positions matching TRBD1. DNA of the CDR3: TGTGCCATCAGTGACCTAGGACAGGCGAACACCGGGGAGCTGTTTTTT. As protein: CAISDLGQANTGELFF.